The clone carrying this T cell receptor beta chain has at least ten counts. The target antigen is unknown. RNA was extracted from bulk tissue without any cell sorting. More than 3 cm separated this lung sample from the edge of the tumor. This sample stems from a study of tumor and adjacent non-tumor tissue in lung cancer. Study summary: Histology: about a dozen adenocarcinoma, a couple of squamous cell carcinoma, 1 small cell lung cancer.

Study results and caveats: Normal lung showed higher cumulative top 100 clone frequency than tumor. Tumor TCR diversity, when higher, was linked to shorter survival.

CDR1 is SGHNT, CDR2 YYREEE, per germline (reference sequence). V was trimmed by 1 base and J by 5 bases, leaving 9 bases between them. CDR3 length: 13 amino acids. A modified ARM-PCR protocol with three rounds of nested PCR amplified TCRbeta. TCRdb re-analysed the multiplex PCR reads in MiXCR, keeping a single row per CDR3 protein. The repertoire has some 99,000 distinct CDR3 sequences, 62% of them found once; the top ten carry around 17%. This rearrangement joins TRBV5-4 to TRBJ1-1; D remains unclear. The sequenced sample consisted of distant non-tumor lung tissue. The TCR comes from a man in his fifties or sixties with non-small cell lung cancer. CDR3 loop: CASSLKGVTEAFF. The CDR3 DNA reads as TGTGCCAGCAGCTTGAAGGGAGTTACTGAAGCTTTCTTT.